Below are 9 T cell receptor beta chains sequenced from a single sample in a study of tumor-infiltrating lymphocytes in primary liver carcinoma (dated by TCRdb to 2015 to 2018). Sequencing instrument: Illumina HiSeq 2500. TCRbeta-specific cDNA was reverse-transcribed from about 500 ng total RNA using a constant-region primer and ProtoScript II reverse transcriptase. TCRbeta libraries were built with three nested multiplex PCR rounds, a slightly modified ARM-PCR procedure. Each of the first two PCR rounds ran for about 10 cycles and used multiplex TRBV1-TRBV30 forward primers together with a Cbeta reverse primer. TCRdb reprocessing: public reads trimmed at Q25 with fastp, clones called with MiXCR, in-frame beta chains kept. For every CDR3 protein sequence, its rows merge into one entry that carries the most common genes and DNA. Across this sample there are 90,000 to 150,000 distinct CDR3 sequences, with less than 80% seen only once. About a tenth of the sample goes to the ten largest clones.

Without any cell sorting, total RNA and DNA were extracted together from roughly 20-30 mg of bulk tissue using the AllPrep DNA/RNA mini kit. Sequences were obtained from liver tumor tissue from sampling region 1. In light of the paper, this sample's cell subset or site label describes: tumor region T1, superior pole. The receptors were sampled from a woman aged 55-70 years with primary liver carcinoma and hepatitis B virus infection.

This clonotype was seen many times. The CDR3 DNA follows: TGTGCCAGCCTCCGGGGGAGGGCCGCGGAGACCCAGTACTTC. Its translation: CASLRGRAAETQYF. This rearrangement joins TRBV6-2 or TRBV6-3 to TRBJ2-5; TRBD2 aligns across 7 bases. Germline V gene data show CDR1 as MNHEY and CDR2 as SVGEGT. J was trimmed by 5 bases and V by 8 bases; bases with no gene match: 11. The CDR3 is 14 residues long.

As concerns this clonotype: The germline gene is not matched at one end of the junction; a read error may be the cause. The chain employs TRBV29-1 and TRBJ2-3; 10 bases align to TRBD2. Per germline, CDR1 SQVTM and CDR2 ANQGSEA. The CDR3 totals 15 residues. The CDR3 region is CIVMSGTSVVDTQYF. The CDR3 DNA reads as TGCATCGTTATGTCCGGGACTAGCGTCGTAGATACGCAGTATTTT.

A note on this clonotype: Given a much more abundant clone one base away, this may be a read error. J is TRBJ2-3 and V is TRBV12-3 or TRBV12-4; 7 bases agree with TRBD2. Unmatched junction bases numbered 16, after V lost 7 bases and J lost 6 bases. This CDR3 is 16 amino acids long. DNA for the CDR3: TGTGCCAGCAATCCAAACGGGTCGCGGGAGTGGGATACGCAGTATTTT. The encoded protein is CASNPNGSREWDTQYF.

About this clonotype: This clone may be a read error of a much larger clone one base away. The rearrangement joins TRBV6-6 to TRBJ2-1; a possible D gene is TRBD2 (6 bases). From germline, CDR1 is MNHNY and CDR2 SVGAGI (reference sequence). This CDR3 is built from 14 residues. The CDR3 nucleotides are TGTACCAGCAGTACGACTAGACGCGACAATGAGCAGTTCTTC. Its translation is CTSSTTRRDNEQFF.

To note about this clonotype: An end of the junction does not agree with germline; a read error may underlie this. The V gene is TRBV12-3 or TRBV12-4, the J gene TRBJ1-1; D gene unclear. The CDR3 extends over 14 amino acids. CDR3 coding DNA: TGTACCAGCACCCTCGGGGTCTTAGAGGGTGAAGCTTTCTTT. This translates into CTSTLGVLEGEAFF.

With regard to this clonotype: A junction boundary mismatches the germline segment, possibly from a read error. The rearrangement uses TRBV7-8 and TRBJ2-1, with 13 bases lining up with TRBD2. This CDR3 comprises 16 residues. Germline V gene data show CDR1 as SGHVS and CDR2 as FQNEAQ. The CDR3 region has the DNA TGTGTCAGCAGCTTAGTTCGGACTAGCGGGAGTAATGAGCAGTTCTTC. Amino acids: CVSSLVRTSGSNEQFF.

The rearrangement links TRBV19 to TRBJ2-6; D assignment may be TRBD1 or TRBD2 (5 bases each). In germline, CDR1 is LNHDA, CDR2 SQIVND (reference sequence). The CDR3 runs 14 residues. V was trimmed by 10 bases and J by 2 bases, leaving 12 bases between them. The CDR3 loop reads CATKRGPGANVLTF. The CDR3 bases are TGTGCCACTAAGAGGGGACCTGGGGCCAACGTCCTGACTTTC. Full variable domain (outside the CDR3, taken from reference TRBV19 and TRBJ2-6): DGGITQSPKYLFRKEGQNVTLSCEQNLNHDAMYWYRQDPGQGLRLIYYSQIVNDFQKGDIAEGYSVSREKKESFPLTVTSAQKNPTAFYLCATKRGPGANVLTFGAGSRLTVL.

J is TRBJ2-5 and V is TRBV7-9; either TRBD1 or TRBD2 may supply D (5 bases each). This CDR3 comprises 16 residues. V was cut by 4 bases and J by 7 bases, with 22 bases left in between. Germline V gene sequence: CDR1 SEHNR, CDR2 FQNEAQ (reference sequence). The DNA for the CDR3 is TGTGCCAGCAGCTCAGAACTAGAGAGAGGGACGGGGACCCAGTACTTC. Its translation: CASSSELERGTGTQYF.

Ten or more counts support this clonotype. V usage is TRBV29-1 and J usage is TRBJ1-2; D perhaps matches TRBD1 (6 bases). This CDR3 comprises 11 residues. Germline-derived CDR1 and CDR2 are SQVTM and ANQGSEA. Trimming cost V 8 bases and J 6 bases, with 13 bases left between them. DNA for the CDR3: TGCAGCCTACTGGGGGGCGATGGCTACACCTTC. Translating it yields CSLLGGDGYTF.